Following are 12 T cell receptor beta chains from one sample sequenced in a study of vaccination and CD4 T cells after COVID-19. Treatment in this sample: approximately 9-day PBMC culture with coronavirus spike peptide pools or control peptides (ViraFEST assay). Antigen specificity for these receptors is unknown. The Oncomine TCR Beta short-read assay generated sequence data from the DNA of cultured CD4+ T cells. Using its own MiXCR run on the PCR reads, TCRdb lists one record per CDR3 protein. The sample lists about 13,000 distinct CDR3 sequences, more than 45% occurring once. The sequenced sample consisted of CD4+ T cells from blood, cultured in vitro. The source is a human donor who had recovered from COVID-19.

This clonotype is large (0.1 to 1%) within its sample. The chain employs TRBV20-1 and TRBJ2-7; 11 positions match TRBD1. The CDR3 is made up of 14 amino acids. J was trimmed by 4 bases and V by 0 bases; bases with no gene match: 2. CDR1 is DFQATT and CDR2 is SNEGSKA in the germline V gene (reference sequence). The CDR3 coding sequence is TGCAGTGCTAGAGAGGGGACAGGGGGATACGAGCAGTACTTC. Its translation is CSAREGTGGYEQYF.

V usage is TRBV20-1 and J usage is TRBJ2-3; D remains unclear. V lost 3 bases and J lost 6, with 13 bases in between. The CDR3 is 13 residues long. Looked up from germline, CDR1 is DFQATT and CDR2 is SNEGSKA (reference sequence). In DNA form, the CDR3 reads TGCAGTGCTAGGCGTCTTCCCGGGGATACGCAGTATTTT. Residues: CSARRLPGDTQYF.

The V gene is TRBV20-1, the J gene TRBJ2-2; D tentatively reads TRBD1 or TRBD2 (7 bases each). Germline V gene sequence: CDR1 DFQATT, CDR2 SNEGSKA (reference sequence). CDR3 length: 15 residues. Trimming left V 3 bases short and J 6 bases short, with 17 bases between. CDR3 sequence reads: CSARQGGLESGELFF. The DNA of the CDR3 is TGCAGTGCTAGGCAGGGGGGGCTAGAGTCCGGGGAGCTGTTTTTT.

V is TRBV24-1 and J is TRBJ1-2; D might be TRBD1 (6 bases). V was shortened by 4 bases and J by 0 bases, with 23 bases between the two germline ends. Germline V lookup: CDR1 KGHDR, CDR2 SFDVKD. CDR3 length: 19 amino acids. CDR3 nucleotide sequence: TGTGCCACCAGTGAATCCGCGTTATTAAGAGGACAGTCTAACTATGGCTACACCTTC. Protein sequence: CATSESALLRGQSNYGYTF.

This clonotype has more than one count but fewer than ten. The chain uses TRBV7-2 and TRBJ2-7; D is unresolved. This CDR3 has 13 residues. Germline CDR1 and CDR2: SGHTA and FQGNSA. V was trimmed by 1 base and J by 3 bases, leaving 7 bases between them. CDR3: CASSLGPLYEQYF. DNA for the CDR3: TGTGCCAGCAGCTTAGGGCCGCTCTACGAGCAGTACTTC.

The V call is TRBV24-1, the J call TRBJ2-7, with no clear D. This CDR3 is built from 12 residues. In germline, CDR1 is KGHDR, CDR2 SFDVKD. The V and J ends lost 4 bases and 5 bases respectively, with 8 bases between them. CDR3 coding DNA: TGTGCCACCAGTGACCTAGACGACGAGCAGTACTTC. Translating it yields CATSDLDDEQYF.

This chain connects TRBV9 to TRBJ2-5; D is unresolved. V was clipped by 2 bases and J by 5 bases, with 10 bases between them. CDR3 length: 13 amino acids. Germline CDR1 is SGDLS and CDR2 is YYNGEE. CDR3 sequence reads: CASSVSQSETQYF. CDR3 DNA sequence: TGTGCCAGCAGCGTGTCCCAGTCCGAGACCCAGTACTTC.

This clonotype was picked up a small number of times. This chain uses TRBV19 with TRBJ2-3; 12 bases are a match to TRBD2. V was clipped by 5 bases and J by 4 bases; unmatched bases: 7. Germline values: CDR1 LNHDA, CDR2 SQIVND (reference sequence). The CDR3 spans 16 residues. The CDR3 reads CASSPQTSGSADTQYF. The CDR3, as DNA: TGTGCCAGTAGTCCGCAGACTAGCGGGAGCGCAGATACGCAGTATTTT. Filled out from reference TRBV19 and TRBJ2-3, the complete variable domain reads DGGITQSPKYLFRKEGQNVTLSCEQNLNHDAMYWYRQDPGQGLRLIYYSQIVNDFQKGDIAEGYSVSREKKESFPLTVTSAQKNPTAFYLCASSPQTSGSADTQYFGPGTRLTVL.

The genes are TRBV4-2 and TRBJ2-7, with D possibly matching TRBD1 (5 bases). Per germline, CDR1 LGHNA and CDR2 YNFKEQ. V gave up 1 base and J gave up 3 bases, with 13 bases separating them. The CDR3 runs 15 residues. The CDR3 coding sequence is TGTGCCAGCAGCCAAGGGGTACAGGAGCGCTACGAGCAGTACTTC. Translated, it gives CASSQGVQERYEQYF.

The chain uses TRBV25-1 and TRBJ1-1, with D tentatively TRBD1 (6 bases). The V end lost 0 bases, the J end lost 10 bases, and 12 bases lay between the germline ends. Germline CDR1 is MGHDK and CDR2 is SYGVNS. The CDR3 consists of 13 residues. The CDR3 DNA is TGTGCCAGCAGTGAATATGTCGGACAGCGAGCTTTCTTT. Amino acid sequence: CASSEYVGQRAFF.

The table lists this clonotype with a few counts. J is TRBJ1-2 and V is TRBV2; perhaps TRBD1 as D (5 bases). The CDR3 spans 13 residues. Trimming cost V 6 bases and J 8 bases, with 16 bases left between them. CDR1 is SNHLY and CDR2 is FYNNEI in the germline V gene. CDR3 nucleotides: TGTGCCAGCAGGGGGGATGACAGATACGGCTACACCTTC. It is translated as CASRGDDRYGYTF.

The J gene is TRBJ2-1, the V gene TRBV20-1; possible D gene TRBD1, 6 bases. Germline V gene data show CDR1 as DFQATT and CDR2 as SNEGSKA (reference sequence). CDR3 length: 15 residues. V was pared by 0 bases and J by 8 bases, with 17 bases between. CDR3 protein: CSARDSSQGGDEQFF. CDR3 coding DNA: TGCAGTGCTAGAGATAGTTCACAGGGTGGAGATGAGCAGTTCTTC.